A single sample is the source of the 8 T cell receptor beta chains below, sequenced in a study of neurological immune-mediated disorders. TCRdb re-called the 5' RACE reads through MiXCR, storing one row per CDR3 protein. The data hold around 48,000 distinct CDR3 sequences, with 9% to 12% observed a single time. Sequencing used PBMCs. Receptor source: a woman in her thirties or forties with HTLV-1-associated myelopathy (HAM/TSP).

This clonotype was observed many times. Here the CDR3 DNA reads TGTGCCAGCAGCGTAGAAGGGGCCTACACTGAAGCTTTCTTT. Its protein is CASSVEGAYTEAFF. The chain has TRBV9 and TRBJ1-1, with a possible D match to TRBD1 (5 bases). The CDR3 consists of 14 residues. The V end was cut by 0 bases, the J end by 3 bases, with 9 bases between. Germline-derived CDR1 and CDR2 are SGDLS and YYNGEE.

In its sample, this clonotype was seen many times. The CDR3 spells CASSLGSPAVAQTQYF. The DNA for the CDR3 is TGTGCCAGCAGCTTAGGTAGTCCGGCGGTCGCTCAGACCCAGTACTTC. This rearrangement joins TRBV7-2 to TRBJ2-5; D is ambiguous. Germline CDR1 is SGHTA and CDR2 is FQGNSA. The CDR3 extends over 16 amino acids. Deletions cut 1 base from V and 6 bases from J, with 18 bases between. Combining the CDR3 with reference TRBV7-2 and TRBJ2-5 gives the whole variable domain GAGVSQSPSNKVTEKGKDVELRCDPISGHTALYWYRQSLGQGLEFLIYFQGNSAPDKSGLPSDRFSAERTGGSVSTLTIQRTQQEDSAVYLCASSLGSPAVAQTQYFGPGTRLLVL.

This clonotype was picked up many times. The rearrangement links TRBV6-2 or TRBV6-3 to TRBJ1-5; D uncertain. This CDR3 is built from 12 residues. CDR1 is MNHEY, CDR2 SVGEGT, per germline. V was clipped by 4 bases and J by 10 bases, with 11 bases between them. This chain's CDR3 is CASSSPRNPQHF. In DNA, the CDR3 is TGTGCCAGCAGTTCACCCAGGAACCCCCAGCATTTT.

This clonotype has ten or more counts. The CDR3 sequence is CASSKTAVNEKLFF. CDR3 nucleotide sequence: TGTGCCAGCAGTAAGACAGCTGTTAATGAAAAACTGTTTTTT. The chain is built from TRBV12-3 or TRBV12-4 and TRBJ1-4, with D tentatively TRBD1 (5 bases). V was pared by 5 bases and J by 4 bases, with 11 bases between. This CDR3 contains 14 residues.

This clonotype qualifies as medium-sized. The chain carries TRBV20-1 and TRBJ2-1, with TRBD2 identical over 8 bases. The germline gives CDR1 DFQATT, CDR2 SNEGSKA (reference sequence). The V gene end was trimmed by 1 base and the J gene end by 7 bases; junction bases not matched to a gene: 6. The CDR3 covers 14 residues. CDR3 nucleotide sequence: TGCAGTGCTAGAGGTCAGCGGGGGAAGAATGAGCAGTTCTTC. It translates to CSARGQRGKNEQFF.

This clonotype was observed many times. The chain is built from TRBV11-3 and TRBJ2-3; 9 bases agree with TRBD1. With 4 bases clipped from V and 4 bases from J, the junction kept 3 bases outside the gene matches. The CDR3 is made up of 14 amino acids. Germline CDR1 reads SGHNT; CDR2 reads YENEEA. The CDR3 bases are TGTGCCAGCAGCTGGGGACAGGGCGCAGATACGCAGTATTTT. Translation gives CASSWGQGADTQYF. Together with reference TRBV11-3 and TRBJ2-3, the CDR3 gives the full variable domain: EAGVVQSPRYKIIEKKQPVAFWCNPISGHNTLYWYLQNLGQGPELLIRYENEEAVDDSQLPKDRFSAERLKGVDSTLKIQPAELGDSAVYLCASSWGQGADTQYFGPGTRLTVL.

This clonotype was counted ten times or more. This chain uses TRBV13 with TRBJ2-1; unclear D gene. The germline V and J ends were trimmed by 4 bases and 10 bases, with 8 bases remaining between them. CDR1 is PRHDT and CDR2 is FYEKMQ in the germline V gene (reference sequence). The CDR3 runs 11 residues. The CDR3 sequence: CASSSRTEQFF. The DNA for the CDR3 is TGTGCCAGCAGCTCCCGTACGGAGCAGTTCTTC.

Notes on this clonotype: At one end the junction does not follow the germline gene, possibly because of a read error. The chain links TRBV29-1 to TRBJ1-2, with D uncertain. The CDR3 is 12 residues long. The germline V gene encodes CDR1 SQVTM and CDR2 ANQGSEA. The CDR3 bases are TGCAGCGTTGAAAAAGGGAGTCCATATGGCTCCTTC. This encodes CSVEKGSPYGSF.